Listed here are 21 T cell receptor beta chains from one sample, sequenced in a study of cytomegalovirus exposure and HLA in healthy donors (dated by TCRdb to the late 2010s). The library relied on the immunoSEQ multiplex PCR assay. For the multiplex PCR, a mixture combining 60 forward primers for TCR Vbeta segments and 13 reverse primers for TCR Jbeta segments was used. In its TCRdb copy, this immuneACCESS table keeps in-frame sequences only and misses some clones. Where compared with another copy, unresolved V genes explain less than half of these, and the others have no known cause. The sample has some 200,000 clones on record, roughly 80% of them singletons. 3.5% to 4% of the sample is held by the ten biggest clonotypes. The sequenced sample was PBMCs. These receptors came from a man aged 50 to 60 in good health and CMV-seronegative.

The rearrangement links TRBV19 to TRBJ1-2; unclear D gene. Germline values: CDR1 LNHDA, CDR2 SQIVND (reference sequence). The CDR3 length is 20 residues. V lost 4 bases to trimming and J lost 0 bases, with 27 bases between them. CDR3 sequence: CASSNGFQYTGYTPNYGYTF. CDR3 DNA: TGTGCCAGTAGTAACGGGTTCCAATATACGGGGTATACGCCTAACTATGGCTACACCTTC.

The rearrangement joins TRBV27 to TRBJ2-7, with D maybe TRBD2 (5 bases). Trimming removed 8 bases from V and 1 base from J, with 9 bases in between. This CDR3 comprises 12 residues. From germline, CDR1 is MNHEY and CDR2 SMNVEV (reference sequence). The CDR3 reads CASGLASYEQYF. CDR3 bases: TGTGCCAGCGGGCTAGCTTCCTACGAGCAGTACTTC.

The chain employs TRBV18 and TRBJ1-1; unclear D gene. Trimming pared 3 bases from V and 1 base from J, leaving 9 bases between. Germline CDR1 reads KGHSH; CDR2 reads LQKENI. CDR3 length: 14 residues. The CDR3: CASSPPVQNTEAFF. CDR3 nucleotides: TGTGCCAGCTCACCCCCTGTACAGAACACTGAAGCTTTCTTT.

This clone was seen only once. The J gene is TRBJ1-5, the V gene TRBV19; no clear D gene. Trimming removed 2 bases at V and 2 bases at J, with 10 bases between. This CDR3 is 15 amino acids long. The germline gives CDR1 LNHDA, CDR2 SQIVND (reference sequence). Here the CDR3 reads CASSISPYGNQPQHF. Written as DNA, the CDR3 is TGTGCCAGTAGTATAAGCCCTTATGGCAATCAGCCCCAGCATTTT.

In DNA form, the CDR3 reads TGTGCCAGCAGTTTTCAGGGCGGGGCGGGGGTAGAGCAGTTCTTC. It encodes CASSFQGGAGVEQFF. The V call is TRBV7-3, the J call TRBJ2-1; 7 nucleotides line up with TRBD2. Per the germline V gene, CDR1 is SGHTA and CDR2 is FQGTGA. J lost 10 bases, V lost 6 bases, and 15 bases had no gene match. The CDR3 has 15 residues. The full variable domain, with the rest looked up from reference TRBV7-3 and TRBJ2-1, is GAGVSQTPSNKVTEKGKYVELRCDPISGHTALYWYRQSLGQGPEFLIYFQGTGAADDSGLPNDRFFAVRPEGSVSTLKIQRTERGDSAVYLCASSFQGGAGVEQFFGPGTRLTVL.

The gene calls are TRBV11-2 and TRBJ1-3; D ambiguous. From germline, CDR1 is SGHAT and CDR2 FQNNGV. The V end was cut by 2 bases, the J end by 0 bases, with 14 bases between. The CDR3 length is 17 residues. The CDR3 region has the DNA TGTGCCAGCAGCTTAACAACTTCAGCGTACTCTGGAAACACCATATATTTT. Its protein is CASSLTTSAYSGNTIYF.

This clone was picked up a small number of times. The chain joins TRBV27 to TRBJ1-2; 11 positions match TRBD1. CDR1 MNHEY and CDR2 SMNVEV come from the germline V gene (reference sequence). V lost 5 bases to trimming and J lost 7 bases; unmatched junction nucleotides: 6. This CDR3 region has 14 residues. CDR3 DNA sequence: TGTGCCAGCAGTGCTCCGGGACAGGGGGGTGGCTACACCTTC. Its translation: CASSAPGQGGGYTF.

The chain links TRBV11-2 to TRBJ2-1; D may be TRBD2 (6 bases). Per germline, CDR1 SGHAT and CDR2 FQNNGV. The CDR3 totals 15 residues. Trimming cost V 5 bases and J 1 base, with 12 bases left between them. This CDR3 is CASSPRGGSYNEQFF. The CDR3 bases are TGTGCCAGCAGCCCCCGGGGAGGATCCTACAATGAGCAGTTCTTC.

The chain has TRBV7-8 and TRBJ2-7; TRBD1 matches at 9 bases. After removal of 5 bases from V and 6 bases from J, the junction contained 5 bases not matched to a gene. The CDR3 length is 13 residues. Looked up from germline, CDR1 is SGHVS and CDR2 is FQNEAQ. The CDR3 nucleotides read TGTGCCAGCAGCCCGGGACAGGGTCCCGAGCAGTACTTC. Translating gives CASSPGQGPEQYF.

The rearrangement joins TRBV4-1 to TRBJ2-1, with 8 positions matching TRBD1. V trimming: 1 base; J trimming: 7 bases; junction bases outside the gene matches: 9. The CDR3 is 16 residues long. Germline lookup yields CDR1 MGHRA and CDR2 YSYEKL. DNA for the CDR3: TGCGCCAGCAGCCAAGTAGTGGACAGGGTTAGGAATGAGCAGTTCTTC. Amino acids: CASSQVVDRVRNEQFF.

In the case of this clone: At one of its ends the junction is not consistent with the germline gene, which may arise from a read error. Other DNA sequences in the sample encode the same CDR3. V is TRBV19 and J is TRBJ2-5; TRBD2 matches at 10 bases. CDR1 and CDR2 (germline): LNHDA, SQIVND (reference sequence). CDR3 length: 17 amino acids. The CDR3 sequence: CASSIEEESGGEETQYF. The CDR3 bases are TGCGCCAGTAGTATAGAGGAGGAGAGCGGGGGGGAAGAGACCCAGTACTTC.

This rearrangement joins TRBV19 to TRBJ2-6, with TRBD1 as a possible D gene (6 bases). Per germline, CDR1 LNHDA and CDR2 SQIVND (reference sequence). The CDR3 spans 17 residues. V lost 7 bases, J lost 3 bases, and 19 bases lay in between. The CDR3 DNA reads TGTGCCAGTATCTCCTTGGCAGGGGCGTTTGGGGCCAACGTCCTGACTTTC. The encoded protein is CASISLAGAFGANVLTF. Supplemented by reference TRBV19 and TRBJ2-6, the full variable domain reads DGGITQSPKYLFRKEGQNVTLSCEQNLNHDAMYWYRQDPGQGLRLIYYSQIVNDFQKGDIAEGYSVSREKKESFPLTVTSAQKNPTAFYLCASISLAGAFGANVLTFGAGSRLTVL.

This clone was seen a handful of times. The chain employs TRBV19 and TRBJ2-3, with D possibly being TRBD1 (5 bases). CDR3 length equals 13 residues. CDR1 LNHDA and CDR2 SQIVND come from the germline V gene (reference sequence). V lost 5 bases, J lost 5 bases, and 11 bases lay in between. This chain's CDR3 is CASSPAGLDTQYF. CDR3 sequence (DNA): TGTGCCAGTAGTCCCGCAGGGTTAGATACGCAGTATTTT.

The rearrangement links TRBV5-1 to TRBJ1-1, with TRBD1 as a possible D gene (6 bases). V lost 4 bases, J lost 1 base, and 20 bases lay in between. The CDR3 contains 17 residues. Germline V gives CDR1 SGHRS, CDR2 YFSETQ. The CDR3 bases are TGCGCCAGCAGCCCGATGACAGGAACTAATCAGAACACTGAAGCTTTCTTT. This gives the protein CASSPMTGTNQNTEAFF. The full variable domain, rest sourced from reference TRBV5-1 and TRBJ1-1, is KAGVTQTPRYLIKTRGQQVTLSCSPISGHRSVSWYQQTPGQGLQFLFEYFSETQRNKGNFPGRFSGRQFSNSRSEMNVSTLELGDSALYLCASSPMTGTNQNTEAFFGQGTRLTVV.

The chain employs TRBV6-1 and TRBJ1-2, with a possible D match to TRBD1 (5 bases). The CDR3 consists of 15 residues. The V end was cut by 3 bases, the J end by 6 bases, with 17 bases between. CDR1 MNHNS and CDR2 SASEGT come from the germline V gene. CDR3 nucleotide sequence: TGTGCCAGCAGTGACCCACCCAGGGCACACGATGGCTACACCTTC. Translation: CASSDPPRAHDGYTF.

This chain uses TRBV5-6 with TRBJ1-6; D is possibly TRBD1 (6 bases). Germline lookup yields CDR1 SGHDT and CDR2 YYEEEE. The CDR3 spans 15 residues. V dropped 5 bases and J dropped 1 base, with 10 bases sitting between them. CDR3 coding DNA: TGTGCCAGCAGTGTAAGGGGGTCCTATAATTCACCCCTCCACTTT. As protein: CASSVRGSYNSPLHF.

Concerning this clone itself: The junction does not match germline at one end; this may be a read error. The J gene is TRBJ2-2, the V gene TRBV7-9, with D unclear. CDR1 is SEHNR and CDR2 is FQNEAQ in the germline V gene (reference sequence). The CDR3 consists of 16 residues. Here the CDR3 reads CSSSSVPGVRTGELFF. The CDR3 DNA reads TGTTCCAGCAGCAGTGTCCCAGGTGTACGCACCGGGGAGCTGTTTTTT.

Comments on this clone: A read error may explain this, as a much larger clone is one base away. In DNA, the CDR3 is TGTGCCAGCAGCTCTAGCGGGGAGATCTACGAGCAGTACTTC. Residues: CASSSSGEIYEQYF. This rearrangement joins TRBV9 to TRBJ2-7, with 9 positions matching TRBD2. The CDR3 sequence is 14 residues long. Germline V gives CDR1 SGDLS, CDR2 YYNGEE. After removal of 4 bases from V and 3 bases from J, the junction contained 5 bases not matched to a gene.

V and J are TRBV2 and TRBJ2-7; tentative D call: TRBD2 (5 bases). The CDR3 loop spans 15 amino acids. Trimming cost V 6 bases and J 5 bases, with 20 bases left between them. Germline-derived CDR1 and CDR2 are SNHLY and FYNNEI. The DNA of the CDR3 is TGTGCCAGCAGACTTCAGTATACGGGAACAAACGAGCAGTACTTC. Protein product: CASRLQYTGTNEQYF. Filled out from reference TRBV2 and TRBJ2-7, the complete variable domain reads EPEVTQTPSHQVTQMGQEVILRCVPISNHLYFYWYRQILGQKVEFLVSFYNNEISEKSEIFDDQFSVERPDGSNFTLKIRSTKLEDSAMYFCASRLQYTGTNEQYFGPGTRLTVT.

The V and J genes are TRBV10-3 and TRBJ2-2, with a weak D call TRBD2 (7 bases). The V end lost 4 bases, the J end lost 5 bases, and 14 bases lay between the germline ends. The CDR3 sequence is 15 residues long. Looked up from germline, CDR1 is ENHRY and CDR2 is SYGVKD. CDR3 region: CAISGPGGLTGELFF. The DNA of the CDR3 is TGTGCCATCAGTGGACCCGGGGGGCTTACCGGGGAGCTGTTTTTT.

The CDR3 nucleotides are TGTGCCAGCAGCCGCTCCGGGACAGAGATCATGAACACTGAAGCTTTCTTT. This translates into CASSRSGTEIMNTEAFF. The chain employs TRBV7-9 and TRBJ1-1; 7 bases are shared with TRBD1. Germline-derived CDR1 and CDR2 are SEHNR and FQNEAQ (reference sequence). The CDR3 covers 17 residues. J was trimmed by 0 bases and V by 5 bases; bases with no gene match: 12.